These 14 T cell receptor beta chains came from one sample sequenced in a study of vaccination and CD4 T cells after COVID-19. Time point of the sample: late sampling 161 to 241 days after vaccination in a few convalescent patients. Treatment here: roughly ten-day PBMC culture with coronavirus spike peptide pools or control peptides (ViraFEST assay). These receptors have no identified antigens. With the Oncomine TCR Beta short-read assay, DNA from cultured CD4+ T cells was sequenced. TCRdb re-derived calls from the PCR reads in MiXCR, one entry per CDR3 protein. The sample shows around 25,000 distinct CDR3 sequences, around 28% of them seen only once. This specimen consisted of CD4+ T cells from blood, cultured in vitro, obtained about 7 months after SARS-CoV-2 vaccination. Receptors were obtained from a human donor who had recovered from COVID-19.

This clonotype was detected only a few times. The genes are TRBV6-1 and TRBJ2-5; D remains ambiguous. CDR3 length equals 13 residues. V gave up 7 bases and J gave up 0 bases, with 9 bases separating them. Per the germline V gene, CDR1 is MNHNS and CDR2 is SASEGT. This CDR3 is CASTEGYQETQYF. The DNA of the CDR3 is TGTGCCAGCACGGAAGGGTACCAAGAGACCCAGTACTTC.

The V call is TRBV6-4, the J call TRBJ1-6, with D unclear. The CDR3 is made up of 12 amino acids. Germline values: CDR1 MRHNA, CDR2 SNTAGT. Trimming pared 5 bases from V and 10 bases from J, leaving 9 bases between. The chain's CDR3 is CASSSPPSPLHF. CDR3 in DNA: TGTGCCAGCAGTTCCCCACCCTCACCCCTCCACTTT.

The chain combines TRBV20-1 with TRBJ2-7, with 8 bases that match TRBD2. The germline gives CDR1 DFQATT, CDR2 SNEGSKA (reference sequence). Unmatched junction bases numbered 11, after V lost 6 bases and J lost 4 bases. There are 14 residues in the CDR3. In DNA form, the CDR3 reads TGCAGTGCCGCTCGCGGGGGGAACCCTTACGAGCAGTACTTC. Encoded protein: CSAARGGNPYEQYF.

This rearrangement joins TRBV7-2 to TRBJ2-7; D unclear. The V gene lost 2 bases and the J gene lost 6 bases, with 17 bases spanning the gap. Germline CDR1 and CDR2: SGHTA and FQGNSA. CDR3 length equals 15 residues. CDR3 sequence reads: CASSLSFASLLEQYF. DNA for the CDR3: TGTGCCAGCAGCTTAAGTTTTGCAAGTCTACTCGAGCAGTACTTC. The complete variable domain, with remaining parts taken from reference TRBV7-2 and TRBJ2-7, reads GAGVSQSPSNKVTEKGKDVELRCDPISGHTALYWYRQSLGQGLEFLIYFQGNSAPDKSGLPSDRFSAERTGGSVSTLTIQRTQQEDSAVYLCASSLSFASLLEQYFGPGTRLTVT.

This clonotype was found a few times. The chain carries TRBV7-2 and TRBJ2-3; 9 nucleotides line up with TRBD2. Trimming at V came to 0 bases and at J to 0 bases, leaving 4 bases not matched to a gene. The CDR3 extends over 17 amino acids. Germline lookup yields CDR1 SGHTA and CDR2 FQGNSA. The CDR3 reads CASSLALTSGSTDTQYF. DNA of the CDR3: TGTGCCAGCAGCTTAGCCCTTACTAGCGGGAGCACAGATACGCAGTATTTT.

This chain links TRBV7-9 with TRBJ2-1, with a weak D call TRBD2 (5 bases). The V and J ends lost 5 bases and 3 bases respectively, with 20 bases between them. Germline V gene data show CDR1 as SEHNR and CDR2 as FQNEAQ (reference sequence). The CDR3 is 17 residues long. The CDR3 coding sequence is TGTGCCAGCAGCCCACCTGAGGGTCGGTTAGGCTACAATGAGCAGTTCTTC. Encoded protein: CASSPPEGRLGYNEQFF. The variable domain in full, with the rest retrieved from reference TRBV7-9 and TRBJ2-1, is DTGVSQNPRHKITKRGQNVTFRCDPISEHNRLYWYRQTLGQGPEFLTYFQNEAQLEKSRLLSDRFSAERPKGSFSTLEIQRTEQGDSAMYLCASSPPEGRLGYNEQFFGPGTRLTVL.

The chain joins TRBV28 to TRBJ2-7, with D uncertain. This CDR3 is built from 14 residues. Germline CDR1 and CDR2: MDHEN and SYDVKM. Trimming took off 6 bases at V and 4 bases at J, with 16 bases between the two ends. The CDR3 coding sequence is TGTGCCAGCAGCCAAACTTCCCAATTTTACGAGCAGTACTTC. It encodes CASSQTSQFYEQYF.

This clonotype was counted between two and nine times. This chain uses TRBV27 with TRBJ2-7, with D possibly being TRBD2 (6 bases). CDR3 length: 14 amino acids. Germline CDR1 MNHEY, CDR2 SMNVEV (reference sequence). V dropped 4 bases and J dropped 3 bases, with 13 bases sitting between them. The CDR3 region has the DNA TGTGCCAGCAGTTCTAGCGACAGCTTCTACGAGCAGTACTTC. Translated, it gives CASSSSDSFYEQYF.

In DNA form, the CDR3 reads TGCAGTGCAAGACGGGCCCTGACTTTAAAAGAGCAGTACTTC. It translates to CSARRALTLKEQYF. J is TRBJ2-7 and V is TRBV20-1, with D uncertain. V lost 6 bases and J lost 7, with 22 bases in between. Germline V gene lookup returns CDR1 DFQATT and CDR2 SNEGSKA (reference sequence). The CDR3 length is 14 residues.

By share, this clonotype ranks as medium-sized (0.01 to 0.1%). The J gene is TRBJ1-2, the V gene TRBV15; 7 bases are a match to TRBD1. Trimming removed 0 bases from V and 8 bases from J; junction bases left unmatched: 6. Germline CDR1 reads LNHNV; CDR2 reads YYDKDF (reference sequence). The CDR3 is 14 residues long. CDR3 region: CATSRDLPGGGYTF. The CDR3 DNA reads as TGTGCCACCAGCAGAGATCTCCCAGGGGGAGGCTACACCTTC. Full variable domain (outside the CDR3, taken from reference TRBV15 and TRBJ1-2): DAMVIQNPRYQVTQFGKPVTLSCSQTLNHNVMYWYQQKSSQAPKLLFHYYDKDFNNEADTPDNFQSRRPNTSFCFLDIRSPGLGDTAMYLCATSRDLPGGGYTFGSGTRLTVV.

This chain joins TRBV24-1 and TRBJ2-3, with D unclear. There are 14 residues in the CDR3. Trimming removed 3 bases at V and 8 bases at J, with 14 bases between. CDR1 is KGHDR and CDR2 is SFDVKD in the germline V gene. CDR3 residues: CATSDGLRARTQYF. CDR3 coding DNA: TGTGCCACCAGTGATGGGCTTCGGGCTCGTACGCAGTATTTT.

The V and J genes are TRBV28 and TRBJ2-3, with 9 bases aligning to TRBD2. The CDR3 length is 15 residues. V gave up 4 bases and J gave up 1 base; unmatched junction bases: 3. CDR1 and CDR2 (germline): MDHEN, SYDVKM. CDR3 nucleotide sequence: TGTGCCAGCAGTTCTAGCGGGGCAGGCACAGATACGCAGTATTTT. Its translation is CASSSSGAGTDTQYF.

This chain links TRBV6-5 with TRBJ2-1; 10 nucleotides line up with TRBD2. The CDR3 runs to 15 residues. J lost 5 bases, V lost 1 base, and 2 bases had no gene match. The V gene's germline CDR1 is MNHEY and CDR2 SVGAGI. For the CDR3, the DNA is TGTGCCAGCAGTTACTGGCTAGCGGGAGACAATGAGCAGTTCTTC. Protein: CASSYWLAGDNEQFF.

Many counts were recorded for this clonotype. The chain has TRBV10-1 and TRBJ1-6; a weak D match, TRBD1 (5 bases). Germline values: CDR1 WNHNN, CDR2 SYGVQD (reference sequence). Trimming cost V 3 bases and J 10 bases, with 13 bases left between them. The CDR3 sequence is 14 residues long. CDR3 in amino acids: CASSDGDPSSPLHF. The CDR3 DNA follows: TGCGCCAGCAGTGACGGGGACCCCAGCTCACCCCTCCACTTT.